The 26 T cell receptor beta chains listed next were all sequenced from one sample in a study of Graves' ophthalmopathy and Graves' hyperthyroidism. As the template, RNA transcripts were used to amplify TCR beta CDR3 regions. RT-PCR was first run with HTBI primers, then multiplex PCR in a second round. Each CDR3 protein is one row after TCRdb ran MiXCR on the multiplex PCR reads. The sample holds 200,000 to 250,000 distinct CDR3 sequences, less than 55% seen once. Sequenced sample: peripheral blood. These receptors all come from an adult man with Graves' ophthalmopathy.

The chain carries TRBV7-9 and TRBJ2-3, with 8 bases identical to TRBD1. V lost 5 bases, J lost 2 bases, and 6 bases stayed unmatched. The CDR3 has 15 amino acids. Looked up from germline, CDR1 is SEHNR and CDR2 is FQNEAQ (reference sequence). The CDR3 spells CASSTGQGFTDTQYF. The DNA for the CDR3 is TGTGCCAGCAGCACCGGACAGGGCTTCACAGATACGCAGTATTTT.

The table lists this clonotype with a few counts. The J gene is TRBJ1-6, the V gene TRBV6-1; 7 nucleotides match TRBD1. The length of the CDR3 is 11 residues. The V gene end was trimmed by 6 bases and the J gene end by 17 bases; junction bases not matched to a gene: 7. Germline CDR1 and CDR2: MNHNS and SASEGT. CDR3 in amino acids: CASRDRLSFHF. The DNA for the CDR3 is TGTGCCAGCAGGGACAGGCTCTCCTTCCACTTT.

This sequence joins TRBV7-9 and TRBJ1-5, with a tentative D call TRBD1 (5 bases). The germline CDR1 and CDR2 sequences are SEHNR and FQNEAQ (reference sequence). V shed 7 bases and J shed 1 base, with 8 bases lying between them. CDR3 size: 13 residues. The CDR3 region has the DNA TGTGCCAGCACCACAGGAAGCAATCAGCCCCAGCATTTT. It is translated as CASTTGSNQPQHF.

This clonotype is a singleton in its sample. Sequence at one end of the junction differs from germline and may be a read error. The J gene is TRBJ2-5, the V gene TRBV10-3; 7 bases align to TRBD2. Germline values: CDR1 ENHRY, CDR2 SYGVKD. The CDR3 runs 17 residues. CDR3 sequence reads: CASSFVSSRGREETQYF. The CDR3 region has the DNA TGTGCCAGCAGTTTCGTATCCTCGCGGGGGAGGGAAGAGACCCAGTACTTC.

The chain recombines TRBV3-1 with TRBJ1-6, with 8 bases lining up with TRBD1. With 6 bases clipped from V and 10 bases from J, the junction kept 8 bases outside the gene matches. CDR3 length: 14 amino acids. Germline loops: CDR1 LGHDT, CDR2 YNNKEL (reference sequence). The CDR3 bases are TGTGCCAGCAGTGAGACAGGGGTTCCCTCACCCCTCCACTTT. Protein product: CASSETGVPSPLHF.

J is TRBJ1-6 and V is TRBV4-1, with D maybe TRBD1 (5 bases). This CDR3 has 16 residues. Germline CDR1 is MGHRA and CDR2 is YSYEKL. Trimming removed 0 bases from V and 10 bases from J, with 16 bases in between. This CDR3 is CASSQEAFGGYSPLHF. In DNA form, the CDR3 reads TGCGCCAGCAGCCAAGAAGCGTTCGGGGGTTACTCACCCCTCCACTTT.

This clonotype showed up just a few times. This chain links TRBV12-5 with TRBJ2-6; D is ambiguous. Germline values: CDR1 LGHNT, CDR2 FRNRAP. This CDR3 is 15 amino acids long. CDR3 sequence reads: CASTRERSGANVLTF. CDR3 bases: TGTGCCAGCACCCGCGAGCGCTCTGGGGCCAACGTCCTGACTTTC.

This clonotype has only a few counts. The chain carries TRBV15 and TRBJ1-4; 8 bases match TRBD1. The junction had 11 bases not matched to a gene; V was cut back by 1 base and J by 1 base. The CDR3 spans 19 residues. Germline lookup yields CDR1 LNHNV and CDR2 YYDKDF (reference sequence). CDR3 sequence reads: CATSRVGTGSFLTNEKLFF. In DNA form, the CDR3 reads TGTGCCACCAGCAGAGTGGGGACAGGATCTTTTTTAACTAATGAAAAACTGTTTTTT.

This rearrangement joins TRBV12-3 or TRBV12-4 to TRBJ2-7; 12 bases are a match to TRBD2. The CDR3 length is 14 residues. V was pared by 8 bases and J by 3 bases, with 5 bases of the junction left unmatched. The CDR3 region has the DNA TGTGCCAGCGGGCTAGCGGGAGGGCGCTACGAGCAGTACTTC. Protein sequence: CASGLAGGRYEQYF.

Turning to this clonotype: An end of the junction does not agree with germline; a read error may underlie this. V and J are TRBV10-3 and TRBJ1-6; no firm D call. The CDR3 covers 14 residues. Germline CDR1 reads ENHRY; CDR2 reads SYGVKD. In DNA, the CDR3 is TGTGCCAGCAGTTATGGCTCCTATAATTCACCCCTCCACTTT. Translated, it gives CASSYGSYNSPLHF.

As to this clonotype: A read error is possible here, since a much larger clone lies one base away. This sequence joins TRBV7-3 and TRBJ1-6; tentatively, D is TRBD1 (6 bases). Germline V gene data show CDR1 as SGHTA and CDR2 as FQGTGA. This CDR3 comprises 15 residues. The CDR3 nucleotides read TGTGCCAGCAGCTTAGGGACACAGCTAAGGTCACCCCTCCTCTTT. This sequence encodes CASSLGTQLRSPLLF.

This clonotype has just a few counts. The chain couples TRBV19 to TRBJ1-5; D is undetermined. Germline V gives CDR1 LNHDA, CDR2 SQIVND (reference sequence). The CDR3 length is 15 residues. The V end was cut by 2 bases, the J end by 4 bases, with 12 bases between. The CDR3 region has the DNA TGTGCCAGTAGTATAATAGGGAAGGCAAATCAGCCCCAGCATTTT. This gives the protein CASSIIGKANQPQHF.

The CDR3 DNA is TGTGCCAGCAGGCCGGACACGGTCCAAGAGACCCAGTACTTC. It translates to CASRPDTVQETQYF. V usage is TRBV6-5 and J usage is TRBJ2-5; perhaps TRBD1 as D (5 bases). In germline, CDR1 is MNHEY, CDR2 SVGAGI. V was cut by 6 bases and J by 1 base, with 12 bases left in between. CDR3 length: 14 amino acids.

This clonotype was observed a few times. V is TRBV20-1 and J is TRBJ2-7; 11 bases are a match to TRBD2. Germline V gives CDR1 DFQATT, CDR2 SNEGSKA (reference sequence). CDR3 length: 14 residues. The V gene end was trimmed by 0 bases and the J gene end by 3 bases; junction bases not matched to a gene: 1. Written as DNA, the CDR3 is TGCAGTGCTAGAGATGGGACTAGCGGCTACGAGCAGTACTTC. Translation: CSARDGTSGYEQYF.

This clonotype was observed at least ten times. J is TRBJ1-5 and V is TRBV20-1; TRBD1 agrees at 7 bases. The V gene end was trimmed by 6 bases and the J gene end by 4 bases; junction bases not matched to a gene: 3. CDR1 and CDR2 from the germline V gene are DFQATT and SNEGSKA (reference sequence). This CDR3 contains 12 residues. CDR3 sequence reads: CSATGQNQPQHF. CDR3 coding DNA: TGCAGTGCCACGGGACAGAATCAGCCCCAGCATTTT.

Ten or more counts support this clonotype. This CDR3 reads CASSLEGGEQYF. The DNA for the CDR3 is TGTGCCAGCAGCTTAGAAGGGGGGGAGCAGTACTTC. This chain joins TRBV7-3 and TRBJ2-7, with D tentatively TRBD1 or TRBD2 (6 bases each). Germline CDR1 SGHTA, CDR2 FQGTGA. V was pared by 2 bases and J by 7 bases, with 9 bases between. The CDR3 consists of 12 residues.

To note about this clonotype: Relative to the germline gene, one junction end is altered; a read error may explain this. V is TRBV10-3 and J is TRBJ2-7, with 8 nucleotides matching TRBD2. Germline CDR1 is ENHRY and CDR2 is SYGVKD. This CDR3 has 13 amino acids. The CDR3 coding sequence is TGTGCCAGCAGTCCAGGACTAGCATCAGAGCAGTACTTC. Translated: CASSPGLASEQYF.

This clonotype was counted between two and nine times. The chain uses TRBV12-3 or TRBV12-4 and TRBJ1-1, with 10 bases aligning to TRBD1. This CDR3 comprises 13 residues. The V segment lost 5 bases and the J segment 12 bases; nucleotides outside the gene matches: 9. Here the CDR3 reads CASSPTGGATPFF. The CDR3 nucleotides are TGTGCCAGCAGTCCGACAGGGGGCGCGACGCCTTTCTTT.

At least ten counts were recorded for this clonotype. The chain has TRBV29-1 and TRBJ1-1; maybe TRBD1 (5 bases). The CDR3 totals 11 residues. In germline, CDR1 is SQVTM, CDR2 ANQGSEA. The ends were cut back, 7 bases at V and 1 base at J, with 7 bases in the middle. The CDR3 DNA reads TGCAGCGCAGACAGGAACACTGAAGCTTTCTTT. Amino acids: CSADRNTEAFF.

In its sample, this clonotype was seen a few times. The rearrangement joins TRBV10-2 to TRBJ2-7; weak D call: TRBD2 (6 bases). Deletions cut 10 bases from V and 0 bases from J, with 16 bases between. The CDR3 sequence is 14 residues long. Germline values: CDR1 WSHSY, CDR2 SAAADI. Written as DNA, the CDR3 is TGCGCCACTGCCAGGGACGGGAGCTCCTACGAGCAGTACTTC. It translates to CATARDGSSYEQYF.

This clonotype was seen only a few times. This chain uses TRBV10-3 with TRBJ1-1; D not certain. CDR1 is ENHRY, CDR2 SYGVKD, per germline. There are 13 residues in the CDR3. Trimming removed 6 bases from V and 2 bases from J, with 10 bases in between. The CDR3 here is CAIRWGPNTEAFF. DNA for the CDR3: TGTGCCATCAGGTGGGGTCCTAACACTGAAGCTTTCTTT.

In its sample, this clonotype was seen a few times. The chain has TRBV20-1 and TRBJ1-1; 8 nucleotides match TRBD1. V gave up 5 bases and J gave up 1 base; unmatched junction bases: 3. This CDR3 is 13 amino acids long. Germline-derived CDR1 and CDR2 are DFQATT and SNEGSKA (reference sequence). DNA of the CDR3: TGCAGTGCTCCTGGGACAGGGAACACTGAAGCTTTCTTT. Protein sequence: CSAPGTGNTEAFF.

This chain uses TRBV29-1 with TRBJ1-1; possibly TRBD1 for D (5 bases). V was pared by 5 bases and J by 1 base, with 11 bases between. Germline V gene data show CDR1 as SQVTM and CDR2 as ANQGSEA. CDR3 size: 13 residues. The DNA of the CDR3 is TGCAGCGTTAAGGGGCTTGGGAACACTGAAGCTTTCTTT. It is translated as CSVKGLGNTEAFF.

This clonotype was counted only a few times. The chain has TRBV19 and TRBJ1-1; no clear D. The V end lost 5 bases, the J end lost 1 base, and 17 bases lay between the germline ends. This CDR3 is built from 16 residues. Germline V gene data show CDR1 as LNHDA and CDR2 as SQIVND (reference sequence). CDR3 in amino acids: CASSEGLRSGNTEAFF. In DNA form, the CDR3 reads TGTGCCAGTAGTGAAGGGTTACGGTCCGGGAACACTGAAGCTTTCTTT.

The chain combines TRBV9 with TRBJ1-1; TRBD1 is a possible D gene (5 bases). The CDR3 length is 12 residues. The V end lost 5 bases, the J end lost 5 bases, and 10 bases lay between the germline ends. Per germline, CDR1 SGDLS and CDR2 YYNGEE. CDR3 sequence reads: CASRARGTEAFF. CDR3 bases: TGTGCCAGCAGGGCTAGGGGTACTGAAGCTTTCTTT.

The V gene is TRBV7-2, the J gene TRBJ1-2, with no clear D. Germline values: CDR1 SGHTA, CDR2 FQGNSA. The CDR3 has 13 residues. V shed 1 base and J shed 4 bases, with 7 bases lying between them. CDR3: CASSLEMGYGYTF. The DNA of the CDR3 is TGTGCCAGCAGCTTAGAAATGGGCTATGGCTACACCTTC. The variable domain in full, with the rest retrieved from reference TRBV7-2 and TRBJ1-2, is GAGVSQSPSNKVTEKGKDVELRCDPISGHTALYWYRQSLGQGLEFLIYFQGNSAPDKSGLPSDRFSAERTGGSVSTLTIQRTQQEDSAVYLCASSLEMGYGYTFGSGTRLTVV.